This T cell receptor beta chain originates from a study of blood T cell repertoires in COVID-19. This clone was seen a single time. The sample contains more than one DNA sequence encoding this CDR3. In the original processing: Amplification of reference gene primers was used by the study to estimate nucleated cell counts. Data came from immunoSEQ multiplex PCR; TCRdb stores just in-frame clones and leaves some out. D and trimming were read from the DNA, whereas the V and J calls and clone size are those reported in that table. The sample consists of about 350,000 clones, roughly 87% of them appearing once. Participants were aged about 18 to 95 years, lived in around 22 US areas, and enrolled virtually. Source material: PBMCs or T cells enriched from blood (not recorded which). The sequence derives from a woman aged 30 to 39 who had recovered from COVID-19.

The chain's CDR3 is CASSPPGTYEQYF. In DNA form, the CDR3 reads TGTGCCAGCTCACCACCGGGCACATACGAGCAGTACTTC. The chain combines TRBV18 with TRBJ2-7; D remains unclear. Trimming took off 0 bases at V and 4 bases at J, with 7 bases between the two ends. CDR3 length: 13 amino acids. The V gene's germline CDR1 is KGHSH and CDR2 LQKENI.